The 13 T cell receptor beta chains given below trace back to one sample, sequenced in a study of blood T cell repertoires in COVID-19. Measured with immunoSEQ multiplex PCR; TCRdb has only the in-frame clones, and not every one. The sample records around 200,000 clones, around 82% being singletons. The sequenced sample consisted of peripheral blood. The origin of the receptors is a woman over 75 with acute or convalescent COVID-19.

CDR3 in amino acids: CASSSRQSNEQFF. CDR3 coding DNA: TGTGCCAGTAGTTCCCGACAGTCCAATGAGCAGTTCTTC. The chain carries TRBV19 and TRBJ2-1, with D possibly TRBD1 on 5 matching bases. Germline loops: CDR1 LNHDA, CDR2 SQIVND (reference sequence). Trimming left V 5 bases short and J 6 bases short, with 11 bases between. This CDR3 has 13 amino acids.

J is TRBJ2-3 and V is TRBV5-1; D is undetermined. In germline, CDR1 is SGHRS, CDR2 YFSETQ. The ends were cut back, 4 bases at V and 0 bases at J, with 9 bases in the middle. CDR3 size: 14 residues. Here the CDR3 DNA reads TGCGCCAGCAGCCCGGCGGCCAGCACAGATACGCAGTATTTT. Residues: CASSPAASTDTQYF.

This chain connects TRBV12-3 or TRBV12-4 to TRBJ1-6; D not resolved. CDR3 length: 12 residues. Trimming took off 4 bases at V and 6 bases at J, with 4 bases between the two ends. Here the CDR3 reads CASSSGNSPLHF. The CDR3 DNA reads TGTGCCAGCAGTTCGGGTAATTCACCCCTCCACTTT.

The V call is TRBV28, the J call TRBJ2-5; tentatively, D is TRBD1 (6 bases). Germline V gives CDR1 MDHEN, CDR2 SYDVKM. Trimming shortened V by 7 bases and J by 5 bases, and 17 bases separated the two germline ends. The length of the CDR3 is 14 residues. Here the CDR3 reads CASTTPTGMETQYF. CDR3 DNA: TGTGCCAGCACCACCCCCACAGGGATGGAGACCCAGTACTTC.

This clone was counted only a few times. The J gene is TRBJ1-1, the V gene TRBV29-1; D might be TRBD1 (5 bases). Trimming left V 3 bases short and J 4 bases short, with 12 bases between. Germline V gene data show CDR1 as SQVTM and CDR2 as ANQGSEA. The CDR3 is 13 amino acids. The CDR3 DNA follows: TGCAGCGTTGATGGAGGGGTAATCACTGAAGCTTTCTTT. Translated: CSVDGGVITEAFF. Using reference TRBV29-1 and TRBJ1-1 for the parts outside the CDR3, the full variable domain is SAVISQKPSRDICQRGTSLTIQCQVDSQVTMMFWYRQQPGQSLTLIATANQGSEATYESGFVIDKFPISRPNLTFSTLTVSNMSPEDSSIYLCSVDGGVITEAFFGQGTRLTVV.

The CDR3 DNA reads TGTGCCAGCCGTCGAGGGGCGGGAGGGTACGAGCAGTACTTC. It translates to CASRRGAGGYEQYF. The chain joins TRBV7-9 to TRBJ2-7; TRBD2 matches at 9 bases. Germline V gene data show CDR1 as SEHNR and CDR2 as FQNEAQ (reference sequence). This CDR3 has 14 amino acids. V shed 8 bases, J shed 4 bases, and the junction held 9 bases outside the gene matches.

The chain couples TRBV11-2 to TRBJ1-3; 9 nucleotides match TRBD1. The CDR3 runs to 17 residues. Germline V lookup: CDR1 SGHAT, CDR2 FQNNGV. J was trimmed by 0 bases and V by 5 bases; bases with no gene match: 8. The CDR3 nucleotides are TGTGCCAGCAGCGAGCGATTGACAGGGGGCTCTGGAAACACCATATATTTT. This translates into CASSERLTGGSGNTIYF.

The chain has TRBV5-1 and TRBJ1-2; 7 bases align to TRBD1. The CDR3 sequence is 16 residues long. Trimming cost V 4 bases and J 7 bases; bases outside gene matches: 16. Germline assignment: CDR1 SGHRS and CDR2 YFSETQ. CDR3: CASSPLYSTGVGGYTF. The DNA for the CDR3 is TGCGCCAGCAGCCCTTTATATTCCACAGGGGTCGGTGGCTACACCTTC.

A remark on this clone: Different DNA sequences within this sample yield the same CDR3. The V and J genes are TRBV29-1 and TRBJ2-2; 8 nucleotides line up with TRBD1. Germline CDR1 is SQVTM and CDR2 is ANQGSEA. V gave up 5 bases and J gave up 1 base; unmatched junction bases: 6. CDR3 length: 15 residues. CDR3 in amino acids: CSVRTGTGNTGELFF. The CDR3 bases are TGCAGCGTTAGAACCGGGACAGGGAACACCGGGGAGCTGTTTTTT.

The V call is TRBV7-9, the J call TRBJ2-7, with TRBD1 matching over 9 bases. V lost 3 bases and J lost 5; bases outside the gene matches: 8. CDR1 is SEHNR, CDR2 FQNEAQ, per germline (reference sequence). CDR3 length: 15 residues. The CDR3 region is CASSFTGQGFDEQYF. CDR3 coding DNA: TGTGCCAGCAGCTTCACGGGACAGGGATTTGACGAGCAGTACTTC.

V gene TRBV4-3 combines with J gene TRBJ1-4, with D perhaps matching TRBD1 (6 bases). The germline gives CDR1 LGHNA, CDR2 YSLEER. The CDR3 loop spans 17 amino acids. V was clipped by 4 bases and J by 4 bases, with 19 bases between them. The CDR3 region is CASSPTPATGYNEKLFF. The CDR3 nucleotides read TGCGCCAGCAGCCCGACCCCTGCGACAGGCTATAATGAAAAACTGTTTTTT.

The rearrangement links TRBV12-3 or TRBV12-4 to TRBJ1-2, with unresolved D. V shed 2 bases and J shed 8 bases, with 12 bases lying between them. The CDR3 sequence is 13 residues long. The CDR3 region has the DNA TGTGCCAGCAGTTTAAGGGTGCGGGCGGGCTACACCTTC. Translating it yields CASSLRVRAGYTF.

The chain employs TRBV30 and TRBJ2-3; 10 bases map to TRBD2. The CDR3 loop spans 15 amino acids. V lost 2 bases and J lost 4; bases outside the gene matches: 6. Germline V lookup: CDR1 GTSNPN, CDR2 SVGIG (reference sequence). CDR3 loop: CAWSRLAGVSDTQYF. The DNA for the CDR3 is TGTGCCTGGAGTCGGCTAGCGGGAGTATCAGATACGCAGTATTTT.